The T cell receptor (beta chain) under discussion was sequenced for a study of T-cell memory formation after mild COVID-19. This clonotype was found a few times. One entry per CDR3 protein results from TCRdb running MiXCR on the 5' RACE reads. The sample has 500,000 to 650,000 distinct CDR3 sequences, 20% to 25% seen once; the top ten hold under 8.5%. CDR1 and CDR2 (germline): SGHTA, FQGNSA. This CDR3 region has 17 residues. Trimming removed 4 bases at V and 5 bases at J, with 21 bases between. This chain connects TRBV7-2 to TRBJ2-1; TRBD2 is a possible D gene (5 bases). This sequence originates from an adult woman who had mild COVID-19 (a few samples of this study predate the infection). Cell type and time point are not known. The sample consisted of PBMCs or a T cell subset sorted from them (not recorded which). The CDR3 region is CASSSSPARRRDNEQFF. The DNA of the CDR3 is TGTGCCAGCAGCTCCTCGCCGGCTCGCCGGCGGGACAATGAGCAGTTCTTC. Variable domain in full (rest from reference TRBV7-2 and TRBJ2-1): GAGVSQSPSNKVTEKGKDVELRCDPISGHTALYWYRQSLGQGLEFLIYFQGNSAPDKSGLPSDRFSAERTGGSVSTLTIQRTQQEDSAVYLCASSSSPARRRDNEQFFGPGTRLTVL.